This T cell receptor beta chain was observed in a study of cytomegalovirus exposure and HLA in healthy donors. PCR was performed using 60 Vbeta and 13 Jbeta primers. Using immunoSEQ multiplex PCR, the repertoire was profiled, and TCRdb retains in-frame clones only, with some absent. This sample yields 100,000 or so clones, of which roughly 12% are seen a single time; approximately 16% belongs to the top ten. At collection, donors were nominally healthy, but unrecorded immune exposures were probable. Study conclusions and caveats: Cytomegalovirus status, reportedly, was diagnosed with high specificity and sensitivity by the classifier. Analyzed later, most CMV-associated TCR beta chains appeared HLA-restricted. The study listed roughly 150 cytomegalovirus-associated TCR beta chains.

This clone has a handful of counts. The antigen remains undetermined. Germline CDR1 MNHNS, CDR2 SASEGT. V gave up 2 bases and J gave up 3 bases; unmatched junction bases: 1. CDR3 length: 15 residues. Sample: PBMCs. The sequence derives from a man in his forties in good health and CMV-seropositive. The rearrangement links TRBV6-1 to TRBJ2-1, with 10 bases lining up with TRBD2. CDR3 coding DNA: TGTGCCAGCAGTGAACTAGCGGGGGACTACAATGAGCAGTTCTTC. Protein sequence: CASSELAGDYNEQFF.